The subject of this entry is one TCR beta chain. One end of the junction is discordant with germline, which a read error may explain. It was with a sample-barcoded 5' primer and a J-beta primer mix that a second PCR of about 6 to 11 cycles was run. TCRdb recomputed calls from the 5' RACE reads with MiXCR, one row per CDR3 protein. The sample contains under 1 million distinct CDR3 sequences, around 45% of which appear only once. This record belongs to a study of blood T cells in healthy people across ages. Input material: blood. This clonotype originated in a man aged 55 to 69 in good health.

The CDR3 bases are TGTGCCAGCAGCTGGACAGACCTCTATGGCTACACTTTC. This codes for CASSWTDLYGYTF. V and J are TRBV11-2 and TRBJ1-2, with a possible D match to TRBD1 (6 bases). CDR1 and CDR2 from the germline V gene are SGHAT and FQNNGV. The CDR3 contains 13 residues.